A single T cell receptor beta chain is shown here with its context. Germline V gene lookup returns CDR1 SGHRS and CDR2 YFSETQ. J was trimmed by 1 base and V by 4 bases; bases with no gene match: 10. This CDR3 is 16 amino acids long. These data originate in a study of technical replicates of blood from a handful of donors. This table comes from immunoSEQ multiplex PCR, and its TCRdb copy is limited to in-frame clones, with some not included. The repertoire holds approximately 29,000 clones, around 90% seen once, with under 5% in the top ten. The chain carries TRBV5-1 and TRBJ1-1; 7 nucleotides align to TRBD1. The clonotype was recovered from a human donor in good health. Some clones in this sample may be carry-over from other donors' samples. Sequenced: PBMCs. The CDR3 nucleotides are TGCGCCAGCAGCCCTCTGTCGGGACAGAGGAACACTGAAGCTTTCTTT. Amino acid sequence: CASSPLSGQRNTEAFF.